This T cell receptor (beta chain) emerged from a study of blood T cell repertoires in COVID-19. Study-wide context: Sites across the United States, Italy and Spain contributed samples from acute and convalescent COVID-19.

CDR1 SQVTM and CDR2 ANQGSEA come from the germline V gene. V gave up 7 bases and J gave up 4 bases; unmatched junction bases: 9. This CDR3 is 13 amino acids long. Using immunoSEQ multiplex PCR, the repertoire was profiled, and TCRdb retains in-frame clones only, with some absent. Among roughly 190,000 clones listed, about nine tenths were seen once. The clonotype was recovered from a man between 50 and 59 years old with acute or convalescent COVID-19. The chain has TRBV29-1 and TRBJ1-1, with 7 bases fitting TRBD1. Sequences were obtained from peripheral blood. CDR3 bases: TGCAGCGGTGACTCGACAGGGCTCACTGAAGCTTTCTTT. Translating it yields CSGDSTGLTEAFF.